This T cell receptor (beta chain) was sequenced in a study of tumor and adjacent non-tumor tissue in lung cancer (dated by TCRdb to 2017 to 2018). Background for the entire study: Of the cohort, about 11 patients had adenocarcinoma, 2 had squamous cell carcinoma and 1 had small cell lung cancer. The roughly 15 enrolled patients, of whom roughly 10 were men and 5 were women, were aged roughly 31 to 80 years and were diagnosed with TNM stage I to III disease. Sequencing generated a total of 125,075,908 productive TCRbeta reads, averaging about 4.17 million reads per sample. The study compared bulk TCRbeta repertoires between lung tumor tissue and matched distant non-tumor lung tissue from 15 lung cancer patients. For each patient, one tumor sample and one normal lung sample were taken, giving thirty paired specimens that underwent TCRbeta CDR3 sequencing.

V is shortened by 10 bases, J by 3 bases, and the region joining them spans 15 bases. Based on the germline V gene, the CDR1 and CDR2 sequences are SGHVS and FQNEAQ. There are 14 amino acids in the CDR3, from cysteine to phenylalanine inclusive. Only the CDR3 region is kept as DNA, spanning 42 bases read in frame from base 1. Note on this clonotype: The clone's antigen remains unknown. Within one base of it there is no much larger clone, and no base qualities were kept.

RNA was extracted from bulk unsorted tissue and checked for quality with a NanoDrop ND-1000 and an Agilent 2100. Donors were newly diagnosed lung cancer patients admitted for thoracic surgery in China between August and November 2014, without prior chemotherapy. Patients with previous radiotherapy or chemotherapy, or with another concurrent cancer, were excluded from the study. Pieces of surgical tissue measuring about 1-2.2 cm3 were kept in RNAlater solution and stored at -80 degrees C until use. Libraries came from multiplex PCR. The instrument was an Illumina HiSeq 2500. TCRbeta libraries were constructed through three rounds of nested PCR with primers (Table S4) according to protocols modified from ARM-PCR. Before sequencing, PCR products in the 200-500 bp range were cut out of the gel and cleaned up using the QIAquick gel extraction kit. Per the source publication's procedure: Reads were cleaned with Trimmomatic, merged with FLASH into complete CDR3 sequences, and assigned to V(D)J germline segments with MiTCR. Clonal diversity was computed as the inverse Simpson's index with VDJtools. In-frame sequences lacking a premature stop codon were counted as productive reads. The raw public reads went through TCRdb reprocessing: fastp at Q25, MiXCR clone calling, in-frame beta chains kept. A single entry per CDR3 protein holds the most common genes and DNA from its merged rows. The V and J calls shown here were made by TCRdb, not taken from the authors' results. The sample contains 100,000 to 150,000 distinct CDR3 sequences, around three fifths of them found a single time. Roughly 13% of the sample rests with the top ten.

Results the study describes overall, beyond this receptor: TCR diversity was significantly higher in younger patients, and higher tumor TCR diversity was associated with shorter overall and disease-free survival. Only around 15 patients were included in the cohort, and the need for larger samples and more detailed clinical data was noted by the authors. A significantly larger cumulative share of the repertoire was made up by the top 100 clones in normal lung than in tumor tissue. Significantly higher TCR diversity (inverse Simpson) was observed in tumor tissue than in normal lung tissue (around 460 vs 160, P = 0.0075, Mann-Whitney U test). Because peripheral blood was not sequenced, the blood TCRbeta repertoires of the lung cancer patients in the study went unexamined. The sequencing platform is not named in the methods, and unique molecular identifiers are not mentioned.

This clonotype was obtained from a man between 25 and 39 years old with non-small cell lung cancer. This sequence uses TRBV7-8 and TRBJ2-2; the D gene is not confidently resolved. The sample was lung tumor tissue. The DNA reads as follows: TGTGCCAACTCTACTTGGGTCGACACCGGGGAGCTGTTTTTT. The translation is CANSTWVDTGELFF.